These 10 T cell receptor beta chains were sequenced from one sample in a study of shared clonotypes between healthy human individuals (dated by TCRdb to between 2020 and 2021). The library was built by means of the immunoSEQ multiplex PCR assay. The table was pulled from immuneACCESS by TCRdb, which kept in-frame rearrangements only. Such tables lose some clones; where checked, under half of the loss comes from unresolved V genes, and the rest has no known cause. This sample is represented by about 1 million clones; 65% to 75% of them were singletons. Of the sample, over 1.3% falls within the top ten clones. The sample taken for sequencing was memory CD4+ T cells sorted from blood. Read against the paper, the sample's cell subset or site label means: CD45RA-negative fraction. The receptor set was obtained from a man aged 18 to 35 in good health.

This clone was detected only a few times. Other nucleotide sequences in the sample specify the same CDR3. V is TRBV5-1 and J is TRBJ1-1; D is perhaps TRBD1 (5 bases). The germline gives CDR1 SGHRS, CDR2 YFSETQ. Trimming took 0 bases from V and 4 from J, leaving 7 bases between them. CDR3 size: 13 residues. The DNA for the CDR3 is TGCGCCAGCAGCTTGGAGGGGAGCACTGAAGCTTTCTTT. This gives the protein CASSLEGSTEAFF.

The CDR3: CASSPRFSGQINTEAFF. The CDR3, as DNA: TGTGCCAGCTCACCAAGGTTTTCGGGACAGATTAACACTGAAGCTTTCTTT. The rearrangement links TRBV18 to TRBJ1-1; the match to TRBD1 covers 7 bases. Trimming took 2 bases from V and 2 from J; bases not matched to a gene: 11. Germline V gene sequence: CDR1 KGHSH, CDR2 LQKENI. The CDR3 sequence is 17 residues long.

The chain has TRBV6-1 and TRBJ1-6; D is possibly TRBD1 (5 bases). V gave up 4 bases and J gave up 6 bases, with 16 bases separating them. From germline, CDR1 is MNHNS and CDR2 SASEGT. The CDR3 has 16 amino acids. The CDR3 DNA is TGTGCCAGCAGTGTCACAGGTTCGCTTGGTAATTCACCCCTCCACTTT. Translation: CASSVTGSLGNSPLHF.

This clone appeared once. CDR3 sequence (DNA): TGTGCCAGCAGTGAGTACCAGGGAGGAGGGTCACCCCTCCACTTT. Protein: CASSEYQGGGSPLHF. The chain is built from TRBV25-1 and TRBJ1-6, with D tentatively TRBD1 (5 bases). The CDR3 length is 15 residues. The V gene lost 3 bases and the J gene lost 10 bases, with 16 bases spanning the gap. Germline CDR1 MGHDK, CDR2 SYGVNS.

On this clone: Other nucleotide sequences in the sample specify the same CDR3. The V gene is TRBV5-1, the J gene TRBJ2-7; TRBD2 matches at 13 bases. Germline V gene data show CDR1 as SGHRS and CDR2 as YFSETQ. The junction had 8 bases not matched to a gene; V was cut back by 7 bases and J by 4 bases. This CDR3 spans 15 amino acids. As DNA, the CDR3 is TGCGCCAGCCGACCCGGGACTAGCGGGAATTACGAGCAGTACTTC. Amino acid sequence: CASRPGTSGNYEQYF.

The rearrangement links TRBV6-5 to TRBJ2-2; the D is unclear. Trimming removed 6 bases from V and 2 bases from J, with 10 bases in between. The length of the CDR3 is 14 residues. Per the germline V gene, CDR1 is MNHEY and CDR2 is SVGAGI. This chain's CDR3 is CASRPLVNTGELFF. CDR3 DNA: TGTGCCAGCAGACCTTTAGTAAACACCGGGGAGCTGTTTTTT.

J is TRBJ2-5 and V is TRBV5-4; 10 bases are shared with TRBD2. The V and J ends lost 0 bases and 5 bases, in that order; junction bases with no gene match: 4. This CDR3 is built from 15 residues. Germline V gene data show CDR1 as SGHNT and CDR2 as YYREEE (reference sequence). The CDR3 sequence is CASSLDTSGIETQYF. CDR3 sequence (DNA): TGTGCCAGCAGCTTGGATACTAGCGGGATTGAGACCCAGTACTTC.

The CDR3, as DNA: TGTGCCTGGAGTAATACCGGGGCCAACGTCCTGACTTTC. Translating it yields CAWSNTGANVLTF. This chain joins TRBV30 and TRBJ2-6, with unresolved D. V lost 2 bases and J 4 bases, leaving 6 bases between the germline ends. The CDR3 consists of 13 residues. CDR1 is GTSNPN and CDR2 is SVGIG in the germline V gene (reference sequence).

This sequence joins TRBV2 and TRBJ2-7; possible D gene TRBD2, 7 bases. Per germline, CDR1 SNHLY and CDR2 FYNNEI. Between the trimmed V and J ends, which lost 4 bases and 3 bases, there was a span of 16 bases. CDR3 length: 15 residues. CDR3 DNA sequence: TGTGCCAGCAGTGCGGGCGAGGGGGGGCGCTACGAGCAGTACTTC. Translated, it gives CASSAGEGGRYEQYF.

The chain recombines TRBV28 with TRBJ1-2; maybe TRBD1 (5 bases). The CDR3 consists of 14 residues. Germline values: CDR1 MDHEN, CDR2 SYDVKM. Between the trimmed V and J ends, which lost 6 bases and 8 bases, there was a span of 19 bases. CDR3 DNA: TGTGCCAGCAGCGCGCGGGACGGTCGATGGGGCTACACCTTC. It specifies CASSARDGRWGYTF.